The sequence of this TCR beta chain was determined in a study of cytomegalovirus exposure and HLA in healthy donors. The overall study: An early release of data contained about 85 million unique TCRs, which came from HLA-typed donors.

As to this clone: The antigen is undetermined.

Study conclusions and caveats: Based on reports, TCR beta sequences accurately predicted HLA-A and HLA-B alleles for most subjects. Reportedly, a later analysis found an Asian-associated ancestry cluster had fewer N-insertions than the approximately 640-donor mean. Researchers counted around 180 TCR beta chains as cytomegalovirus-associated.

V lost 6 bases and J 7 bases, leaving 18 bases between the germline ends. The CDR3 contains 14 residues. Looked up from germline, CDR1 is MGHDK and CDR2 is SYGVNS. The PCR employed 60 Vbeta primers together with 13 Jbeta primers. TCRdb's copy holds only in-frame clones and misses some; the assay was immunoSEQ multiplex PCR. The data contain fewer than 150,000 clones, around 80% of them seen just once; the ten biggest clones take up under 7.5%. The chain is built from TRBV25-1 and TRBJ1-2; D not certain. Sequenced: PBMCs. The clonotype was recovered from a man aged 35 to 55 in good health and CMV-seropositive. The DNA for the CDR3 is TGTGCCAGCAGCCAGATAGGCAGGTCCGGTGGCTACACCTTC. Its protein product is CASSQIGRSGGYTF.